This is a list of T cell receptor beta chains from one sample in a study of T cell clonotyping in hematopoietic cell transplantation. Profiling relied on immunoSEQ multiplex PCR, and the TCRdb table lists in-frame clones only, not all of them. The sample gives thousands of clones, 37% of which show up once; approximately 19% is in the top ten. The starting material was peripheral blood mononuclear cells, obtained 30 days after allogeneic stem cell transplant. Receptors were obtained from a female patient between 55 and 75 years old who had an allogeneic stem cell transplant, so the T cells may come from the graft donor. Some clones in this sample may be carry-over from other donors' samples. Both conserved end residues are part of each CDR3. A D gene is named only where the DNA matches it firmly. Where a row states a size, it is once, few, many or the class of an expanded clone; other rows omit it.

D gene | J gene | clone size | V gene | CDR3 protein | CDR3 DNA
- | TRBJ2-7 | - | TRBV20-1 | CSARAYEQYF | TGCAGTGCTAGAGCCTACGAGCAGTACTTC
- | TRBJ2-7 | - | TRBV7-9 | CASSFGNYEQYF | TGTGCCAGCAGCTTCGGTAACTACGAGCAGTACTTC
- | TRBJ1-2 | - | TRBV4-3 | CASSQALDSTYGYTF | TGCGCCAGCAGCCAAGCGTTGGACAGCACCTATGGCTACACCTTC
- | TRBJ1-3 | few | TRBV5-6 | CASSQVIVNTIYF | TGTGCCAGCAGTCAGGTCATTGTGAACACCATATATTTT
- | TRBJ2-7 | - | TRBV5-6 | CASTMGFSYEQYF | TGTGCCAGCACCATGGGATTTTCCTACGAGCAGTACTTC
- | TRBJ1-5 | - | TRBV30 | CAWSPDSNQPQHF | TGTGCCTGGAGTCCGGATAGCAATCAGCCCCAGCATTTT
TRBD2 | TRBJ2-5 | - | TRBV30 | CAWSRGGSETQYF | TGTGCCTGGAGCCGGGGGGGCAGCGAGACCCAGTACTTC
- | TRBJ2-4 | - | TRBV30 | CAWQRGSAKNIQYF | TGTGCCTGGCAACGAGGGTCGGCCAAAAACATTCAGTACTTC
TRBD1 | TRBJ1-2 | once | TRBV30 | CAWSAGQGGNYGYTF | TGTGCCTGGAGTGCGGGACAGGGGGGAAACTATGGCTACACCTTC
TRBD1 | TRBJ1-5 | few | TRBV6-5 | CASSLRGQPQHF | TGTGCCAGCAGCCTCAGGGGGCAGCCCCAGCATTTT
TRBD2 | TRBJ2-7 | once | TRBV30 | CAWRLPGGSYEQYF | TGTGCCTGGAGGCTTCCGGGGGGGTCCTACGAGCAGTACTTC
- | TRBJ1-2 | - | TRBV27 | CASHPTGWNYGYTF | TGTGCCAGTCACCCCACAGGGTGGAACTATGGCTACACCTTC
- | TRBJ1-2 | once | TRBV20-1 | CSAPNNYGYTF | TGCAGTGCTCCGAATAACTATGGCTACACCTTC
- | TRBJ1-2 | - | TRBV29-1 | CSVWGEGYGYTF | TGCAGCGTTTGGGGGGAGGGCTATGGCTACACCTTC
- | TRBJ1-1 | - | TRBV29-1 | CSVVKELNTEAFF | TGCAGCGTTGTTAAGGAACTGAACACTGAAGCTTTCTTT
- | TRBJ1-2 | few | TRBV29-1 | CSVGGGTMDGYTF | TGCAGCGTTGGGGGGGGCACTATGGATGGCTACACCTTC
- | TRBJ2-7 | few | TRBV28 | CASSFKVYEQYF | TGTGCCAGCAGTTTTAAGGTCTACGAGCAGTACTTC
TRBD2 | TRBJ2-5 | - | TRBV10-3 | CAISESGGQETQYF | TGTGCCATCAGTGAGTCGGGAGGGCAAGAGACCCAGTACTTC
- | TRBJ1-4 | - | TRBV30 | CAASGEKLFF | TGTGCCGCCAGCGGGGAAAAACTGTTTTTT
- | TRBJ1-6 | few | TRBV2 | CASRIRGYNSPLHF | TGTGCCAGCAGAATCAGGGGATATAATTCACCCCTCCACTTT
- | TRBJ1-6 | few | TRBV15 | CATSRDGASLHF | TGTGCCACCAGCAGAGATGGGGCGTCCCTCCACTTT